Reported below is one T cell receptor (beta chain). This clone's antigen is unknown. The sample holds no much larger clone one base away, and base qualities are not on file. This sample stems from a study of shared clonotypes between healthy human individuals (dated by TCRdb to the early 2020s). Broadly, across the study: The cohort included a few men and a couple of women between 18 and 49 years of age. For each donor, CD4 naive and CD4 memory were each run on three plates, CD8 naive on two plates, and CD8 memory on one plate. To estimate repertoire size and how much clonotypes are shared between individuals, the study performed deep sequencing of blood TCR repertoires from five healthy adults. To increase sequencing depth and limit assay-specific biases, TCR repertoire library preparation and sequencing were carried out by different laboratories using diverse techniques. Each donor's leukapheresis produced roughly between roughly 0.85 and 10 billion PBMCs. Results the study describes overall, beyond this receptor: Because the study included a small number of donors, the genetic and exposure-history diversity represented was limited. Compared with non-shared clonotypes, clonotypes shared by all four sorted-subset donors had higher generation probabilities. Incomplete sequencing was indicated by rarefaction of sorted-subset datasets, despite the large sequencing depth. Across a handful of donors, about 5.2% of naive CD4, more than 3% of naive CD8, 2% to 2.5% of memory CD4, and roughly 0.4% of memory CD8 clonotypes were shared. Pairwise subsampling led to the expectation that sequencing depth would affect the degree of clonotype sharing among donors. Sampling was restricted to blood, and TCR repertoires in tissue are likely to differ from TCR repertoires in blood. Larger estimated clonotype richness was generally found for naive subsets than for memory subsets.

TCR CDR3 regions were amplified from genomic DNA by multiplex PCR using the deep immunoSEQ assay. For each cell subset, the extracted genomic DNA was distributed evenly across all wells of several immunoSEQ 96-well plates, and each plate served as one replicate. Each replicate PCR for sorted subsets received about 200 ng genomic DNA, equal to roughly 33,000 T cell genomes. Purified libraries were quantified with a Qubit 3.0 fluorometer, sized on a Bioanalyzer 2100, and re-quantified with the KAPA Library Quantification kit. Each immunoSEQ 96-well plate was sequenced on its own single-read 150-cycle Illumina NextSeq 550 flow cell. Per the original workflow: Because the immunoSEQ output held only junctional sequences and lacked quality scores, the filtering could not match the filtering applied to full-length reads. To assign V/J genes and CDR3, sequences were annotated using PyIR, a Python wrapper for IgBLAST v1.9, with IMGT germline references. Reads were filtered out if the reads had weak V/J assignments (E-value above 1e-6), no CDR3, stop codons, out-of-frame junctions, or ambiguous translated residues. A V3J clonotype was defined by an identical inferred V gene, J gene, and CDR3 amino acid sequence. The percentage overlap between two repertoires was calculated by dividing the number of shared unique clonotypes by the size of the smaller repertoire. Repertoire richness was assessed with RTK rarefaction, the Chao1 estimator, and Recon v2.1 estimates of unobserved clonotypes. For all TCRbeta clonotypes obtained by the gDNA method from four donors, generation probabilities were computed with OLGA. TCRdb re-hosts the immuneACCESS table, in-frame sequences only. Its copies lack some clones; in the studies checked, an unresolved V gene accounts for under half of them, and the cause for the rest is not known. That table supplies the V and J calls and clone size; D and trimming were determined from the DNA. For this sample there are 980,000 or so clones; 60% to 85% appear just once. Around 1.4% of the sample comes from the top ten.

The donors were healthy, HIV-negative adults who had no recently reported acute infections or vaccinations. All donors were Caucasian adults living in Nashville, Tennessee, USA. Magnetic negative selection was used to enrich CD4+ T cells, after which naive cells were positively selected on CD45RA and the negative fraction became the memory subset. After blood collection by leukapheresis, PBMCs were isolated using Ficoll-Histopaque density gradient centrifugation and then cryopreserved in the vapor phase of liquid nitrogen. Analytical flow cytometry was used to check the purity and quantity of every magnetically sorted T cell population. Genomic DNA was isolated from every sorted fraction and measured by UV absorbance on a Nanodrop 2000c. The CDR3 runs 13 residues from the cysteine to the phenylalanine. The read is trimmed to its CDR3 DNA, 39 bases read in frame from base 1. Trimming costs V 2 bases and J 6 bases, and their ends lie 9 bases apart. CDR1 and CDR2 (SGHRS, YFSETQ) derive from the germline V gene.

The TCR originated in a man aged 18 to 29 in good health. The chain joins TRBV5-1 to TRBJ2-1; the D assignment is uncertain and may be TRBD1 or TRBD2, with 5 bases supporting each. The sample was memory CD4+ T cells sorted from blood. The intended sense of this specimen's cell subset or site label: CD45RA-negative fraction. At the DNA level, the sequence is TGCGCCAGCAGCTTCGGGGCCACCAATGAGCAGTTCTTC. The translation is CASSFGATNEQFF.